Each of the 2 T cell receptor beta chains below was sequenced from the same sample in a study of blood T cell repertoires in COVID-19. Clones were read by immunoSEQ multiplex PCR, and TCRdb kept only the in-frame ones, dropping some. The sample has around 80,000 clones; 80% are singletons. The sample consisted of peripheral blood. These TCRs come from a woman in her seventies with acute or convalescent COVID-19.

The chain combines TRBV9 with TRBJ2-7; 9 bases match TRBD2. The CDR3 sequence is 15 residues long. Germline assignment: CDR1 SGDLS and CDR2 YYNGEE. V shed 4 bases, J shed 3 bases, and the junction held 8 bases outside the gene matches. The CDR3 nucleotides are TGTGCCAGCAGCTCCGTCGCGGGGGGGGACTACGAGCAGTACTTC. It translates to CASSSVAGGDYEQYF.

This rearrangement joins TRBV19 to TRBJ1-6; a weak D match, TRBD1 (6 bases). This CDR3 contains 17 residues. The V and J ends lost 6 bases and 8 bases respectively, with 23 bases between them. CDR1 is LNHDA, CDR2 SQIVND, per germline (reference sequence). DNA for the CDR3: TGTGCCAGTAGGTCCCTACAGGGCCCACCCTACGATTCACCCCTCCACTTT. Protein: CASRSLQGPPYDSPLHF.